Presented here are 2 T cell receptor beta chains from one specimen sequenced in a study of monozygotic twins with inflammatory bowel disease. Using the 5' RACE reads, TCRdb records one entry per CDR3 protein without DNA. The sample is made up of a few hundred thousand distinct CDR3 sequences, and the top ten hold roughly 5.2% of it. Sequenced input: blood. These receptor sequences come from a human donor with ulcerative colitis or Crohn's disease, or a healthy co-twin of an affected twin (not recorded which).

This chain links TRBV6-6 with TRBJ1-5. The CDR3 is 12 amino acids. Germline V lookup: CDR1 MNHNY, CDR2 SVGAGI (reference sequence). The CDR3 loop is CASSYSLGPQHF.

J is TRBJ1-5 and V is TRBV9; TCRdb names TRBD1, which stays unverified in the absence of DNA. The CDR3 runs 15 residues. CDR1 is SGDLS, CDR2 YYNGEE, per germline. CDR3 region: CASSPRSGADQPQHF. Full variable domain (outside the CDR3, taken from reference TRBV9 and TRBJ1-5): DSGVTQTPKHLITATGQRVTLRCSPRSGDLSVYWYQQSLDQGLQFLIQYYNGEERAKGNILERFSAQQFPDLHSELNLSSLELGDSALYFCASSPRSGADQPQHFGDGTRLSIL.